These 11 T cell receptor beta chains originate from one sample sequenced in a study of CD8+ T cells in alopecia areata. RNA extraction was followed by reverse transcription into cDNA, which acted as the sequencing template. Assay used: immunoSEQ multiplex PCR; TCRdb lists only in-frame clones, some missing. The sample yields about 130,000 clones, roughly 54% seen once. Treatment defined: oral pan-JAK inhibitor, 5-10 mg twice daily. This sample comprised CD8+ T cells sorted from blood, obtained at week 4, from a patient treated with tofacitinib. The receptors stem from a human donor with alopecia areata.

This clone was counted a few times. The V gene is TRBV30, the J gene TRBJ2-7; D is unclear. The CDR3 covers 12 residues. CDR1 is GTSNPN and CDR2 is SVGIG in the germline V gene (reference sequence). The V and J ends lost 8 bases and 7 bases respectively, with 18 bases between them. CDR3 sequence (DNA): TGTGCCACTTTCACCAGTAGGCGGGAGCAGTACTTC. Amino acid sequence: CATFTSRREQYF.

The count of this clone is one. V usage is TRBV4-2 and J usage is TRBJ2-1; D gene ambiguous. CDR1 and CDR2 from the germline V gene are LGHNA and YNFKEQ. With 1 base removed from V and 6 bases from J, the gap between germline ends came to 7 bases. The CDR3 is 13 residues long. For the CDR3, the DNA is TGTGCCAGCAGCCAAGTGGATCTCAATGAGCAGTTCTTC. Protein: CASSQVDLNEQFF.

This clone has a handful of counts. This rearrangement joins TRBV30 to TRBJ2-5; D is ambiguous. The DNA end is more similar to TRBJ2-7, so the J call may be wrong. CDR3 length: 12 residues. The germline V gene encodes CDR1 GTSNPN and CDR2 SVGIG (reference sequence). The CDR3 nucleotides read TGTGCCTGGAGCGACCCTCCCTACGAGCAGTACTTC. Translating gives CAWSDPPYEQYF.

V and J are TRBV11-2 and TRBJ2-5; 10 positions agree with TRBD2. V lost 1 base to trimming and J lost 0 bases; unmatched junction nucleotides: 2. The CDR3 runs to 16 residues. Germline V gene data show CDR1 as SGHAT and CDR2 as FQNNGV. The CDR3 DNA reads as TGTGCCAGCAGCTTAGCTAGCGGGGGAAACCAAGAGACCCAGTACTTC. Translating it yields CASSLASGGNQETQYF.

J is TRBJ1-5 and V is TRBV13; 7 positions agree with TRBD1. Looked up from germline, CDR1 is PRHDT and CDR2 is FYEKMQ (reference sequence). The CDR3 covers 17 residues. The trim removed 0 bases at V and 0 bases at J, leaving 5 bases unmatched. The CDR3 nucleotides read TGTGCCAGCAGCTTAGGCCTGGGGACAGCTAGCAATCAGCCCCAGCATTTT. Its protein is CASSLGLGTASNQPQHF.

This chain joins TRBV4-1 and TRBJ2-7; D may match TRBD1 or TRBD2 (5 bases each). V was cut by 1 base and J by 2 bases, with 12 bases left in between. The germline V gene has CDR1 MGHRA and CDR2 YSYEKL. This CDR3 has 15 amino acids. CDR3 sequence (DNA): TGCGCCAGCAGCCAAGGGGCAGGGAGTACCTACGAGCAGTACTTC. Protein product: CASSQGAGSTYEQYF.

The chain recombines TRBV12-5 with TRBJ2-1; 9 nucleotides align to TRBD1. V was pared by 6 bases and J by 4 bases, with 7 bases of the junction left unmatched. The CDR3 runs 15 residues. The germline V gene has CDR1 LGHNT and CDR2 FRNRAP. CDR3 DNA sequence: TGTGCTAGTGGACCGGAACAGGGGGCATACAATGAGCAGTTCTTC. Amino acid sequence: CASGPEQGAYNEQFF.

The chain combines TRBV6-5 with TRBJ1-4, with TRBD1 identical over 10 bases. CDR1 and CDR2 from the germline V gene are MNHEY and SVGAGI. V trimming: 5 bases; J trimming: 5 bases; junction bases outside the gene matches: 5. This CDR3 spans 15 amino acids. Written as DNA, the CDR3 is TGTGCCAGCAGTACTTGGACAGGGGGAAATGAAAAACTGTTTTTT. Translating gives CASSTWTGGNEKLFF.

This sequence joins TRBV10-3 and TRBJ2-3; D gene unclear. Germline loops: CDR1 ENHRY, CDR2 SYGVKD. The CDR3 runs to 13 residues. With 3 bases removed from V and 2 bases from J, the gap between germline ends came to 6 bases. The CDR3 DNA sequence: TGTGCCATCAGTGACGAGAACACAGATACGCAGTATTTT. It encodes CAISDENTDTQYF.

The chain links TRBV25-1 to TRBJ1-5; no reliable D call. The CDR3 covers 14 residues. The V end was cut by 6 bases, the J end by 7 bases, with 16 bases between. Germline V gene lookup returns CDR1 MGHDK and CDR2 SYGVNS. The CDR3 loop reads CASSPGKAGQPQHF. DNA of the CDR3: TGTGCCAGCAGCCCGGGGAAGGCCGGGCAGCCCCAGCATTTT. The full variable domain, its missing parts supplied by reference TRBV25-1 and TRBJ1-5, is EADIYQTPRYLVIGTGKKITLECSQTMGHDKMYWYQQDPGMELHLIHYSYGVNSTEKGDLSSESTVSRIRTEHFPLTLESARPSHTSQYLCASSPGKAGQPQHFGDGTRLSIL.

V and J are TRBV7-9 and TRBJ2-7; no clear D. Trimming pared 5 bases from V and 3 bases from J, leaving 17 bases between. CDR1 and CDR2 (germline): SEHNR, FQNEAQ (reference sequence). The CDR3 extends over 15 amino acids. The CDR3 DNA reads as TGTGCCAGCAGCCTACCCGGACGGCCAGGCTACGAGCAGTACTTC. As protein: CASSLPGRPGYEQYF.